Following are 2 T cell receptor beta chains from one sample sequenced in a study of PD-1 blockade in classical Hodgkin lymphoma. The assay was immunoSEQ multiplex PCR, and TCRdb's table has in-frame clones only and misses some. Of approximately 79,000 clones in the sample, around 90% are singletons; the top ten hold about 2.7%. Each and every patient relapsed after autologous stem cell transplantation, and patients got differing brentuximab vedotin exposure. Sequenced material: peripheral blood mononuclear cells (PBMCs), taken before the second cycle of nivolumab. The receptors derive from a human donor with classical Hodgkin lymphoma.

This clone appeared once. The V and J genes are TRBV5-1 and TRBJ1-1, with a weak D call TRBD1 (6 bases). The CDR3 loop spans 17 amino acids. The V end lost 0 bases, the J end lost 1 base, and 16 bases lay between the germline ends. Germline loops: CDR1 SGHRS, CDR2 YFSETQ. The CDR3 coding sequence is TGCGCCAGCAGCTTGGACAGGGCGGCATGGAGGAACACTGAAGCTTTCTTT. This sequence encodes CASSLDRAAWRNTEAFF.

The J gene is TRBJ2-2, the V gene TRBV19; maybe TRBD2 (6 bases). CDR1 is LNHDA, CDR2 SQIVND, per germline (reference sequence). V lost 4 bases and J 6 bases, leaving 15 bases between the germline ends. The CDR3 has 15 amino acids. The CDR3, as DNA: TGTGCCAGTAGTACAAGGAGGGCCGTTGCCGGGGAGCTGTTTTTT. Protein: CASSTRRAVAGELFF.